This passage covers 25 T cell receptor beta chains from one sample sequenced in a study of post-analysis software for immune sequencing data. The antigens of these receptors remain unknown. Unique molecular identifiers tagged the TCR beta cDNA libraries. In TCRdb, the PCR reads were re-called with MiXCR into one record per CDR3 protein. The data hold fewer than 900,000 distinct CDR3 sequences, with 46% observed a single time. The study, taken as a whole, reports: TRBV5-6, TRBV5-1 and TRBV20-1 belonged to a set of about 5 TRBV segments that were more frequent in patients than controls.

Sequencing was carried out using blood. The receptors shown here come from a girl aged 10-17 years with multiple sclerosis.

This rearrangement joins TRBV29-1 to TRBJ2-3, with TRBD2 matching over 15 bases. This CDR3 comprises 21 residues. The V gene end was trimmed by 0 bases and the J gene end by 1 base; junction bases not matched to a gene: 14. The germline gives CDR1 SQVTM, CDR2 ANQGSEA. The CDR3 nucleotides read TGCAGCGTTGAAGAAACTGAGGGACTAGCGGGAGGAAGTCCCGGCACAGATACGCAGTATTTT. Translating gives CSVEETEGLAGGSPGTDTQYF.

V usage is TRBV7-2 and J usage is TRBJ2-2, with 10 bases lining up with TRBD2. From germline, CDR1 is SGHTA and CDR2 FQGNSA. V shed 0 bases and J 5 bases; nucleotides not matched to a gene: 6. The CDR3 contains 17 residues. CDR3 region: CASSLAGPGLATGELFF. CDR3 DNA: TGTGCCAGCAGCTTAGCGGGACCGGGACTAGCGACCGGGGAGCTGTTTTTT.

V usage is TRBV20-1 and J usage is TRBJ2-5, with D possibly called TRBD1 or TRBD2 (7 bases each). Deletions cut 6 bases from V and 5 bases from J, with 16 bases between. The CDR3 has 13 amino acids. Germline V lookup: CDR1 DFQATT, CDR2 SNEGSKA (reference sequence). In nucleotides, the CDR3 is TGCAGTGCAACCTACAGGGGAGGGGAGACCCAGTACTTC. Protein sequence: CSATYRGGETQYF.

The chain has TRBV7-9 and TRBJ2-1, with D possibly TRBD1 on 5 matching bases. From germline, CDR1 is SEHNR and CDR2 FQNEAQ (reference sequence). The CDR3 runs to 15 residues. The V and J ends lost 2 bases and 4 bases respectively, with 12 bases between them. The CDR3 DNA sequence: TGTGCCAGCAGCTTATCATCAGGGTATTACAATGAGCAGTTCTTC. As protein: CASSLSSGYYNEQFF.

Here the CDR3 reads CSVVPQGADTQYF. CDR3 nucleotide sequence: TGCAGCGTCGTTCCCCAGGGGGCAGATACGCAGTATTTT. The rearrangement uses TRBV29-1 and TRBJ2-3, with TRBD1 identical over 7 bases. Germline CDR1 reads SQVTM; CDR2 reads ANQGSEA. The ends lost 6 bases at V and 4 bases at J; junction bases unmatched: 7. This CDR3 has 13 amino acids.

This clonotype has a count of ten or more. The J gene is TRBJ2-5, the V gene TRBV10-3; possible D gene TRBD2, 7 bases. Trimming removed 5 bases from V and 4 bases from J, with 11 bases in between. Germline values: CDR1 ENHRY, CDR2 SYGVKD. CDR3 size: 13 residues. DNA of the CDR3: TGTGCCATCAGTCGGGGGGCATCAGAGACCCAGTACTTC. Translation gives CAISRGASETQYF.

This chain joins TRBV6-1 and TRBJ1-1; tentative D call: TRBD1 (5 bases). The germline gives CDR1 MNHNS, CDR2 SASEGT. The germline V and J ends were trimmed by 6 bases and 1 base, with 9 bases remaining between them. The CDR3 extends over 13 amino acids. The CDR3 bases are TGTGCCAGCAGGCCGGGGCCGAACACTGAAGCTTTCTTT. It specifies CASRPGPNTEAFF.

The V call is TRBV24-1, the J call TRBJ2-1; TRBD2 is a possible D gene (6 bases). Between the trimmed V and J ends, which lost 0 bases and 4 bases, there was a span of 12 bases. Germline V CDR1 and CDR2: KGHDR, SFDVKD. The CDR3 loop spans 16 amino acids. CDR3 amino acids: CATSDLGGVTYNEQFF. CDR3 coding DNA: TGTGCCACCAGTGATTTGGGCGGGGTGACTTACAATGAGCAGTTCTTC.

V and J are TRBV7-2 and TRBJ2-4; 11 positions agree with TRBD2. The DNA end lines up better with TRBJ2-7; the J call may be wrong. CDR1 and CDR2 (germline): SGHTA, FQGNSA. The CDR3 spans 14 residues. For the CDR3, the DNA is TGTGCCAGCAGCTGGGGACTAGCGGTATACGAGCAGTACTTC. Protein: CASSWGLAVYEQYF.

The V call is TRBV28, the J call TRBJ2-5; the D gene is possibly TRBD1 (5 bases). CDR1 MDHEN and CDR2 SYDVKM come from the germline V gene. V lost 6 bases, J lost 2 bases, and 13 bases lay in between. This CDR3 is built from 14 residues. CDR3: CASSLRTLQETQYF. The CDR3 DNA sequence: TGTGCCAGCAGCCTCCGGACATTGCAAGAGACCCAGTACTTC. Supplemented by reference TRBV28 and TRBJ2-5, the full variable domain reads DVKVTQSSRYLVKRTGEKVFLECVQDMDHENMFWYRQDPGLGLRLIYFSYDVKMKEKGDIPEGYSVSREKKERFSLILESASTNQTSMYLCASSLRTLQETQYFGPGTRLLVL.

This clonotype was seen a handful of times. The chain couples TRBV5-4 to TRBJ2-3; 12 bases match TRBD2. This CDR3 region has 15 residues. Germline-derived CDR1 and CDR2 are SGHNT and YYREEE (reference sequence). V shed 1 base, J shed 4 bases, and the junction held 1 base outside the gene matches. CDR3 region: CASSLPSGRADTQYF. The CDR3 coding sequence is TGTGCCAGCAGCTTGCCTAGCGGGAGGGCAGATACGCAGTATTTT.

The chain uses TRBV9 and TRBJ2-7, with D possibly matching TRBD2 (6 bases). The CDR3 loop spans 13 amino acids. Trimming pared 0 bases from V and 7 bases from J, leaving 11 bases between. CDR1 SGDLS and CDR2 YYNGEE come from the germline V gene. The CDR3 region has the DNA TGTGCCAGCAGCGTAGATTTGACTAGGGAGCAGTACTTC. It translates to CASSVDLTREQYF.

This chain uses TRBV7-9 with TRBJ2-1; 7 bases fit TRBD2. The germline gives CDR1 SEHNR, CDR2 FQNEAQ (reference sequence). The CDR3 is 17 residues long. After removal of 6 bases from V and 6 bases from J, the junction contained 17 bases not matched to a gene. CDR3 DNA: TGTGCCAGCAGTCTCCTGTCGGGCGGGAGTCCCTTCAATGAGCAGTTCTTC. This codes for CASSLLSGGSPFNEQFF.

The V gene is TRBV27, the J gene TRBJ2-3, with D possibly being TRBD1 (5 bases). The germline gives CDR1 MNHEY, CDR2 SMNVEV (reference sequence). Trimming took 7 bases from V and 0 from J, leaving 14 bases between them. This CDR3 spans 15 amino acids. CDR3 residues: CASTLMAGSTDTQYF. Written as DNA, the CDR3 is TGTGCCAGCACCCTGATGGCAGGGAGCACAGATACGCAGTATTTT.

The chain couples TRBV3-1 to TRBJ2-3; possibly TRBD1 for D (5 bases). V lost 1 base to trimming and J lost 3 bases, with 11 bases between them. Germline V gene lookup returns CDR1 LGHDT and CDR2 YNNKEL (reference sequence). The CDR3 loop spans 15 amino acids. The CDR3 DNA follows: TGTGCCAGCAGCCAAGGAGACAGTAAAACAGATACGCAGTATTTT. It codes for CASSQGDSKTDTQYF.

The chain uses TRBV7-8 and TRBJ1-2; D gene ambiguous. V was shortened by 5 bases and J by 0 bases, with 13 bases between the two germline ends. Germline assignment: CDR1 SGHVS and CDR2 FQNEAQ. This CDR3 spans 15 amino acids. The CDR3 spells CASSPSGSANYGYTF. CDR3 DNA: TGTGCCAGCAGCCCCTCCGGCTCTGCTAACTATGGCTACACCTTC.

This clonotype was detected a few times. This rearrangement joins TRBV30 to TRBJ1-2; 8 bases map to TRBD1. The V gene end was trimmed by 3 bases and the J gene end by 1 base; junction bases not matched to a gene: 7. CDR1 and CDR2 (germline): GTSNPN, SVGIG (reference sequence). CDR3 length: 15 amino acids. The CDR3 nucleotides are TGTGCCTGGAGACCCAGGGGGCGGGTTAACTATGGCTACACCTTC. This translates into CAWRPRGRVNYGYTF. Drawing the rest from reference TRBV30 and TRBJ1-2, the complete variable domain is SQTIHQWPATLVQPVGSPLSLECTVEGTSNPNLYWYRQAAGRGLQLLFYSVGIGQISSEVPQNLSASRPQDRQFILSSKKLLLSDSGFYLCAWRPRGRVNYGYTFGSGTRLTVV.

The sample holds a few counts of this clonotype. The V gene is TRBV7-2, the J gene TRBJ2-7; the match to TRBD2 covers 10 bases. Germline CDR1 reads SGHTA; CDR2 reads FQGNSA. J lost 2 bases, V lost 2 bases, and 6 bases had no gene match. The CDR3 has 16 residues. The DNA of the CDR3 is TGTGCCAGCAGCTTAAGGAGCGGGAGGGCTACCTACGAGCAGTACTTC. As protein: CASSLRSGRATYEQYF.

The chain employs TRBV10-3 and TRBJ2-1, with unresolved D. V gave up 0 bases and J gave up 2 bases, with 8 bases separating them. Germline V gene data show CDR1 as ENHRY and CDR2 as SYGVKD. This CDR3 has 15 amino acids. The CDR3, as DNA: TGTGCCATCAGTGAGTCTGTGGGGACCTACAATGAGCAGTTCTTC. Translating it yields CAISESVGTYNEQFF.

This clonotype was seen more than once but under ten times. V is TRBV20-1 and J is TRBJ2-3; possibly TRBD1 for D (5 bases). V was pared by 3 bases and J by 6 bases, with 19 bases between. CDR3 length: 15 residues. Germline V CDR1 and CDR2: DFQATT, SNEGSKA (reference sequence). DNA for the CDR3: TGCAGTGCTAGGGTCGACCTAAACAAGGGGGATACGCAGTATTTT. It translates to CSARVDLNKGDTQYF.

This clonotype was observed a handful of times. V is TRBV6-6 and J is TRBJ2-3; D is unresolved. Germline CDR1 reads MNHNY; CDR2 reads SVGAGI (reference sequence). Trimming pared 5 bases from V and 6 bases from J, leaving 9 bases between. The CDR3 runs 12 residues. The CDR3 region is CASSPNGDTQYF. In DNA, the CDR3 is TGTGCCAGCAGTCCCAACGGGGATACGCAGTATTTT.

This sequence joins TRBV11-2 and TRBJ2-1, with D uncertain. The CDR3 has 17 amino acids. V was trimmed by 5 bases and J by 0 bases, leaving 17 bases between them. Germline lookup yields CDR1 SGHAT and CDR2 FQNNGV. CDR3 sequence (DNA): TGTGCCAGCAGCCTAACGACGGGCCTTAGCTCCTACAATGAGCAGTTCTTC. Translation: CASSLTTGLSSYNEQFF.

The J gene is TRBJ1-1, the V gene TRBV5-5; D remains ambiguous. The CDR3 loop spans 12 amino acids. The V gene lost 3 bases and the J gene lost 9 bases, with 12 bases spanning the gap. CDR1 is SGHKS and CDR2 is YYEKEE in the germline V gene (reference sequence). This CDR3 reads CASSSPEAQAFF. The CDR3 DNA follows: TGTGCCAGCAGCTCACCCGAGGCTCAAGCTTTCTTT.

The CDR3 loop is CASEKLAIYGYTF. CDR3 nucleotides: TGTGCCAGCGAAAAGTTAGCCATCTATGGCTACACCTTC. The rearrangement links TRBV28 to TRBJ1-2; D remains ambiguous. V lost 8 bases and J 4 bases, leaving 14 bases between the germline ends. The CDR3 has 13 amino acids. Germline CDR1 is MDHEN and CDR2 is SYDVKM.

This sequence joins TRBV7-8 and TRBJ2-1; TRBD2 matches at 14 bases. The CDR3 is 18 amino acids. The J segment lost 6 bases and the V segment lost 5 bases, leaving 12 bases of the junction unmatched. Looked up from germline, CDR1 is SGHVS and CDR2 is FQNEAQ. CDR3 nucleotide sequence: TGTGCCAGCAGCGAGGGACTAGCGGGAGAGGGGTACCGCAATGAGCAGTTCTTC. Protein: CASSEGLAGEGYRNEQFF.